A selection of T cell receptor beta chains follows, all from one sample in a study of early T cells in non-severe SARS-CoV-2 infection. TCRdb fed the 5' RACE reads into MiXCR, producing one record per CDR3 protein. Here the sample spans about 92,000 distinct CDR3 sequences, 14% being singletons. The specimen was whole blood. Source of these receptors: an adult who was a healthcare worker with PCR-confirmed SARS-CoV-2 infection or an uninfected control (not recorded which). Both conserved end residues are trimmed from each CDR3.

TRBV6-8	TRBJ2-1	15	ASSYETSGGRYNEQF
TRBV5-1	TRBJ2-1	13	ASSSGASSYNEQF
TRBV23-1	TRBJ1-5	12	ASSQSYSNQPQH
TRBV4-2	TRBJ1-5	14	ASSQGGAGRGQPQH
TRBV7-2	TRBJ2-5	11	ASSSDRGETQY
TRBV7-2	TRBJ2-3	13	ASSAPTSGADTQY
TRBV5-1	TRBJ2-1	13	ASSLAGQTYNEQF
TRBV25-1	TRBJ2-3	7	ASSHQVP
TRBV7-9	TRBJ1-2	11	ASSLHRTDGYT
TRBV11-2	TRBJ2-3	14	ASSRRLAGGLDTQY
TRBV7-9	TRBJ2-7	13	ASSSWVAGAYEQY
TRBV9	TRBJ2-7	12	ASSSPPGEYEQY
TRBV6-5	TRBJ1-2	11	ASRSSQGPGYT
TRBV2	TRBJ2-6	13	ASAYYYSGANVLT
TRBV4-3	TRBJ2-7	13	ASSPRGPYSYEQY
TRBV18	TRBJ2-5	12	ASSPMAGQETQY
TRBV5-4	TRBJ2-3	13	ASSLGATGADTQY
TRBV13	TRBJ2-3	13	ASHDRGHGTDTQY
TRBV12-3/TRBV12-4	TRBJ1-2	12	ASRSRGGHYGYT
TRBV12-3/TRBV12-4	TRBJ2-5	14	ASRQSGWGNQETQY
TRBV4-2	TRBJ2-7	12	ASSPVAGSYEQY
TRBV9	TRBJ2-2	14	ASSLIAGANTGELF
TRBV6-1	TRBJ2-4	10	ASSEVWDIQY
TRBV29-1	TRBJ2-7	10	SVERADYKQY
TRBV9	TRBJ2-5	15	ASSVAGATGYQETQY
TRBV4-2	TRBJ2-2	16	ASSPGLAGGINTGELF
TRBV10-3	TRBJ2-1	14	AISESPTGGLNEQF
TRBV3-1	TRBJ2-2	14	ASSQRTGSNTGELF
TRBV20-1	TRBJ2-2	10	SAREGPGELF
TRBV3-1	TRBJ1-1	15	ASSQEKGAGLNTEAF
TRBV6-5	TRBJ1-2	10	TSSYSRQGLT
TRBV5-5	TRBJ2-7	11	ASSLIEAYEQY
TRBV6-6	TRBJ1-3	12	ASTRRGSGNTIY
TRBV20-1	TRBJ1-1	11	SASQGSGTEAF
TRBV5-8	TRBJ1-5	14	ASSLGRGVVSQPQH
TRBV20-1	TRBJ1-1	12	SAAQGAGNTEAF
TRBV19	TRBJ1-6	12	ASSADPYNSPLH
TRBV4-1	TRBJ1-1	12	ASSQGMVLTEAF
TRBV15	TRBJ2-3	13	ATSGRTGLGGTQY
TRBV4-2	TRBJ1-4	14	ASSQDPQGNNEKLF
TRBV7-9	TRBJ1-3	13	ASSQLGPSGNTIY
TRBV6-2/TRBV6-3	TRBJ1-1	11	ASILRGDREAF
TRBV20-1	TRBJ1-4	12	SAQRDSRNEKLF
TRBV12-3/TRBV12-4	TRBJ2-7	13	ASSLGPEGAYEQY